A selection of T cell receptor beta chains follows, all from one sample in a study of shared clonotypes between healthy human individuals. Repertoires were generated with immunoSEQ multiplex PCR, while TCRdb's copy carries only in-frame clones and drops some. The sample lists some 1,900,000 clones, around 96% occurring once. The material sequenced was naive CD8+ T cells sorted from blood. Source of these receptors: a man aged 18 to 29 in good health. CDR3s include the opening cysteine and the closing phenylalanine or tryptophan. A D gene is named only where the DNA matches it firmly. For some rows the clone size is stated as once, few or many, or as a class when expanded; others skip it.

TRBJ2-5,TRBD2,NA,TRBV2,CASSEWVLAGYQETQYF,TGTGCCAGCAGTGAATGGGTCCTAGCGGGGTACCAAGAGACCCAGTACTTC
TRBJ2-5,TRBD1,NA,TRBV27,CASGTGGETQYF,TGTGCCAGCGGGACAGGAGGGGAGACCCAGTACTTC
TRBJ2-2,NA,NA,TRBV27,CASTKSGETGELFF,TGTGCCAGCACCAAGTCGGGGGAAACCGGGGAGCTGTTTTTT
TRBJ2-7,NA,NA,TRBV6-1,CASSSLTSEQYF,TGTGCCAGCTCCAGCCTTACATCCGAGCAGTACTTC
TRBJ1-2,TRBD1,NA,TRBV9,CASSAPRTGGDGYTF,TGTGCCAGCAGCGCACCCCGGACAGGGGGCGATGGCTACACCTTC
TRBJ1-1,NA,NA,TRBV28,CASSHFREVNTEAFF,TGTGCCAGCAGCCACTTCCGGGAAGTGAACACTGAAGCTTTCTTT
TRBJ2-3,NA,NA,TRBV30,CAWTGGGWGTDTQYF,TGTGCCTGGACCGGAGGGGGGTGGGGCACAGATACGCAGTATTTT
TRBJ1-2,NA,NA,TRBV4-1,CASSQEAERGSPLGYTF,TGCGCCAGCAGCCAAGAGGCCGAACGAGGAAGTCCACTTGGCTACACCTTC
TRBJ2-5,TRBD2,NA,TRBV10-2,CASSDSSGSRETQYF,TGCGCCAGCAGTGATTCGAGCGGGAGTCGAGAGACCCAGTACTTC
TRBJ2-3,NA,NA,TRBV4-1,CASSLATIGGPADTQYF,TGCGCCAGCAGCCTGGCCACGATAGGAGGGCCAGCAGATACGCAGTATTTT
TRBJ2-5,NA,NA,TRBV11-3,CASSLKGSWETQYF,TGTGCCAGCAGCTTAAAGGGCTCCTGGGAGACCCAGTACTTC
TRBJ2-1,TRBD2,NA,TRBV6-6,CASSLTSGGPNEQFF,TGTGCCAGCAGCCTAACTAGCGGGGGGCCCAATGAGCAGTTCTTC
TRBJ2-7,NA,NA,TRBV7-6,CASSFGGRSYEQYF,TGTGCCAGCAGCTTCGGCGGAAGGTCCTACGAGCAGTACTTC
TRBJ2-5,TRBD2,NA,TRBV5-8,CASSLLAGGRETQYF,TGTGCCAGCAGCTTGTTAGCGGGAGGGCGAGAGACCCAGTACTTC
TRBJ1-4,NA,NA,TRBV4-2,CASSQESAYNEKLFF,TGTGCCAGCAGCCAAGAATCTGCTTATAATGAAAAACTGTTTTTT
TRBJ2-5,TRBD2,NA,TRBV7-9,CASSFGLANVETQYF,TGTGCCAGCAGCTTCGGACTAGCAAATGTAGAGACCCAGTACTTC
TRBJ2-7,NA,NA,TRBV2,CASRGIEQYF,TGTGCCAGCAGAGGTATCGAGCAGTACTTC
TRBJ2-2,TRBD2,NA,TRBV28,CASSHEWGLAEGTGELFF,TGTGCCAGCAGTCACGAATGGGGACTAGCGGAGGGCACCGGGGAGCTGTTTTTT
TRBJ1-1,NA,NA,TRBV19,CASSPRLVDARSEAFF,TGTGCCAGTAGTCCCCGACTGGTGGACGCAAGAAGCGAAGCTTTCTTT
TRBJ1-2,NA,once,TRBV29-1,CSVDGGNYGYTF,TGCAGCGTTGACGGTGGTAACTATGGCTACACCTTC
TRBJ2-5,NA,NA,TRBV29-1,CSVARVEQTQYF,TGCAGCGTTGCCAGGGTTGAACAGACCCAGTACTTC
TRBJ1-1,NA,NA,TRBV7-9,CASSLGGPEAFF,TGTGCCAGCAGCTTGGGGGGCCCTGAAGCTTTCTTT
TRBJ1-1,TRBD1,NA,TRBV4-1,CASSQGAGTGVFGTEAFF,TGCGCCAGCAGCCAAGGTGCCGGGACAGGGGTGTTTGGCACTGAAGCTTTCTTT
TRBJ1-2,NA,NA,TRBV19,CASSIVAGASGYTF,TGTGCCAGTAGTATAGTAGCAGGGGCAAGTGGCTACACCTTC
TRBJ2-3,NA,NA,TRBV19,CASSTLMGDTQYF,TGTGCCAGTAGTACCCTAATGGGGGATACGCAGTATTTT
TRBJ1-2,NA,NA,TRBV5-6,CASSLSALYGYTF,TGTGCCAGCAGCTTGTCGGCTTTATATGGCTACACCTTC
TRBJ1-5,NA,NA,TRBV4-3,CASSQDRGEGQPQHF,TGCGCCAGCAGCCAAGACAGGGGTGAGGGTCAGCCCCAGCATTTT
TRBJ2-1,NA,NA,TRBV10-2,CASTQANNEQFF,TGCGCCAGCACCCAGGCCAACAATGAGCAGTTCTTC
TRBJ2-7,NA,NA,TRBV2,CASSEGSTYEQYF,TGTGCCAGCAGTGAAGGATCAACCTACGAGCAGTACTTC
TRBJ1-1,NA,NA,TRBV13,CASSLGRLNTEAFF,TGTGCCAGCAGTTTGGGACGCCTGAACACTGAAGCTTTCTTT
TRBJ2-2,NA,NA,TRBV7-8,CASSARAATPNTGELFF,TGTGCCAGCAGCGCCCGGGCCGCGACACCTAACACCGGGGAGCTGTTTTTT
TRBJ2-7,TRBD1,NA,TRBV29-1,CSVAGDSQNPSYEQYF,TGCAGCGTTGCTGGGGACAGCCAAAATCCCTCCTACGAGCAGTACTTC
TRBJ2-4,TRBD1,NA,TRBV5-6,CASSTWDRDLTFIQYF,TGTGCCAGCAGCACCTGGGACAGGGACCTAACATTTATTCAGTACTTC
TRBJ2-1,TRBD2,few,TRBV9,CASSVGGGAYNEQFF,TGTGCCAGCAGCGTAGGCGGGGGGGCCTACAATGAGCAGTTCTTC
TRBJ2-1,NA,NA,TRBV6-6,CASSYRSSYNEQFF,TGTGCCAGCAGTTACCGCAGCTCCTACAATGAGCAGTTCTTC
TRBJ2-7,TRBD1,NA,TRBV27,CASSVTGTAYEQYF,TGTGCCAGCAGTGTCACCGGGACAGCATACGAGCAGTACTTC
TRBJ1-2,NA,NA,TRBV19,CASSIGTGANYGYTF,TGTGCCAGTAGTATCGGGACGGGAGCTAACTATGGCTACACCTTC
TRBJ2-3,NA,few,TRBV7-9,CASSIKAVAPDTQYF,TGTGCCAGCAGCATTAAGGCTGTAGCGCCAGATACGCAGTATTTT
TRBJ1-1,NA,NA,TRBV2,CARKRENTEAFF,TGTGCCAGAAAAAGGGAGAACACTGAAGCTTTCTTT
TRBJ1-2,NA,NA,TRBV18,CASSPPGENYGYTF,TGTGCCAGCTCACCACCGGGGGAGAACTATGGCTACACCTTC
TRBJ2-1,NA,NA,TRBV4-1,CASSQDQGLGHNEQFF,TGCGCCAGCAGCCAAGATCAGGGGTTAGGGCACAATGAGCAGTTCTTC
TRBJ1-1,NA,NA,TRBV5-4,CASSLDVTEAFF,TGTGCCAGCAGCTTGGATGTCACTGAAGCTTTCTTT
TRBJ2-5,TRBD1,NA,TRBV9,CASSRDRIGEETQYF,TGTGCCAGCAGCCGGGACAGGATAGGAGAAGAGACCCAGTACTTC
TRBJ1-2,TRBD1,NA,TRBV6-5,CASSMGTGLGYGYTF,TGTGCCAGCAGTATGGGGACAGGGCTGGGCTATGGCTACACCTTC
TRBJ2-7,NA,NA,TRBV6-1,CASSETGLVYEQYF,TGTGCCAGCAGTGAAACAGGGCTGGTCTACGAGCAGTACTTC
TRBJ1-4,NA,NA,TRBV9,CASSVAGGIATNEKLFF,TGTGCCAGCAGCGTAGCTGGGGGGATCGCAACTAATGAAAAACTGTTTTTT
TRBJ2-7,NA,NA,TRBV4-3,CASSQEHGTYEQYF,TGCGCCAGCAGCCAAGAGCACGGAACCTACGAGCAGTACTTC
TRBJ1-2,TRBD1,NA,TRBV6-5,CASSDRVYGYTF,TGTGCCAGCAGCGACAGGGTCTATGGCTACACCTTC
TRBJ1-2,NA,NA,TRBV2,CASSEVLDSGLYGYTF,TGTGCCAGCAGTGAAGTCCTGGACAGTGGACTCTATGGCTACACCTTC
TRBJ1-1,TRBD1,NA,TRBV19,CASGDRALSPTEAFF,TGTGCCAGTGGGGACAGGGCCTTAAGCCCCACTGAAGCTTTCTTT
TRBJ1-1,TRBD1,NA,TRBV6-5,CASRRQGYTEAFF,TGTGCCAGCAGACGACAGGGGTACACTGAAGCTTTCTTT
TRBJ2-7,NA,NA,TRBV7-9,CASSQGLAAYEQYF,TGTGCCAGCAGCCAGGGGCTAGCGGCTTACGAGCAGTACTTC
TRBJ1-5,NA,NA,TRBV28,CASSLEGLGNQPQHF,TGTGCCAGCAGTTTAGAGGGGCTGGGGAATCAGCCCCAGCATTTT
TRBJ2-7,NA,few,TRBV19,CASSIDGEYEQYF,TGTGCCAGTAGTATAGATGGGGAGTACGAGCAGTACTTC
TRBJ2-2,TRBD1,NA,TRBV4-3,CASSQGGTGITGELFF,TGCGCCAGCAGCCAAGGGGGGACAGGGATCACCGGGGAGCTGTTTTTT
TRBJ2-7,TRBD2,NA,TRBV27,CASSFRLAGDYEQYF,TGTGCCAGCAGTTTTCGACTAGCGGGAGACTACGAGCAGTACTTC
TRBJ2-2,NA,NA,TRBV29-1,CSVWVQGSNTGELFF,TGCAGCGTTTGGGTCCAGGGGTCAAACACCGGGGAGCTGTTTTTT
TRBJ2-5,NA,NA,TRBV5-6,CASSLALGPLQETQYF,TGTGCCAGCAGCTTGGCGCTCGGTCCCCTCCAAGAGACCCAGTACTTC